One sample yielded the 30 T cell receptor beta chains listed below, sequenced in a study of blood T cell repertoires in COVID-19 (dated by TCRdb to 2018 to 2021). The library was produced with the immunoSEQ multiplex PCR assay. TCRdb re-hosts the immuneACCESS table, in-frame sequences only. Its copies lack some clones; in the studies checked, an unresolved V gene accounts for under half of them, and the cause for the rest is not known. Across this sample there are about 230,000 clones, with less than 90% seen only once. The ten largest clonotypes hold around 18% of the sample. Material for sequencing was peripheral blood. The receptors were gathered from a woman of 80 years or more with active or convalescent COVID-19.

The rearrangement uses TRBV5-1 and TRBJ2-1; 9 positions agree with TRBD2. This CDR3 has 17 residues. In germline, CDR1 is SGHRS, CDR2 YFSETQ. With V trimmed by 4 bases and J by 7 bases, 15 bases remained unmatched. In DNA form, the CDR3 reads TGCGCCAGCAGCATCCCAGCCCTTAGCGGGAGTTCGAATGAGCAGTTCTTC. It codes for CASSIPALSGSSNEQFF. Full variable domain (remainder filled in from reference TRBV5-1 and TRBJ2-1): KAGVTQTPRYLIKTRGQQVTLSCSPISGHRSVSWYQQTPGQGLQFLFEYFSETQRNKGNFPGRFSGRQFSNSRSEMNVSTLELGDSALYLCASSIPALSGSSNEQFFGPGTRLTVL.

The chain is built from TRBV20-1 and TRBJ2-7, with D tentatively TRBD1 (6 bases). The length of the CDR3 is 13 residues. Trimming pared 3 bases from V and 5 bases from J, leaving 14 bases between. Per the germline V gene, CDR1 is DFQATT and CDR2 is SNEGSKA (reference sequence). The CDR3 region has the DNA TGCAGTGCTAGTCTCACAGGGAAGGACGAGCAGTACTTC. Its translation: CSASLTGKDEQYF.

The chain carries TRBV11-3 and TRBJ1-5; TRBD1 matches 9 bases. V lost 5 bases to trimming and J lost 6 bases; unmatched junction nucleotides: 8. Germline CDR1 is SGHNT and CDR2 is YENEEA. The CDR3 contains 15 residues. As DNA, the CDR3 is TGTGCCAGCAGCGAACAGGGGGCTGAACGTCAGCCCCAGCATTTT. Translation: CASSEQGAERQPQHF.

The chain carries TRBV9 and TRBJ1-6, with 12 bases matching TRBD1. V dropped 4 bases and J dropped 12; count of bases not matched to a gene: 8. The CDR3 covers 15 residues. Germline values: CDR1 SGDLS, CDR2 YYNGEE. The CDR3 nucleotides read TGTGCCAGCAGCCCTGGGACAGGGGGCGGGTTACCCCTCCACTTT. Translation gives CASSPGTGGGLPLHF.

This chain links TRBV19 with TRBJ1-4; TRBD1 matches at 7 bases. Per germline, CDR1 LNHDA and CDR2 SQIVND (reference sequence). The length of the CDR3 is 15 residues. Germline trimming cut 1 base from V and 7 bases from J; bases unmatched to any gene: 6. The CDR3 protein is CASSIGGTEGEKLFF. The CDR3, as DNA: TGTGCCAGTAGTATAGGAGGGACAGAGGGTGAAAAACTGTTTTTT.

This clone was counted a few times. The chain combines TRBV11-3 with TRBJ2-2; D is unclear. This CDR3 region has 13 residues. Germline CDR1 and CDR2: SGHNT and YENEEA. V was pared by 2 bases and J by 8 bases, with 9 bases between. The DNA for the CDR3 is TGTGCCAGCAGCTTACAGACGGAGGGGGAGCTGTTTTTT. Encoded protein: CASSLQTEGELFF.

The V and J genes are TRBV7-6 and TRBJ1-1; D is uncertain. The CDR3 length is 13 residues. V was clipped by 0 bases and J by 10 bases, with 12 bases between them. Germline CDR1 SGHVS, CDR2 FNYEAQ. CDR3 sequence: CASSLAPRVPAFF. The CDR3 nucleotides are TGTGCCAGCAGCTTAGCTCCGAGAGTGCCAGCTTTCTTT.

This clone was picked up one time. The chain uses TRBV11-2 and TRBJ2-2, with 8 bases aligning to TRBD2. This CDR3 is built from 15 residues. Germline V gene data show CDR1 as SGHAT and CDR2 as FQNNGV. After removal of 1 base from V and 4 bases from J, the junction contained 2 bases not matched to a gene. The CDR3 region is CASSLVAGFTGELFF. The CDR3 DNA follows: TGTGCCAGCAGCTTAGTAGCGGGGTTCACCGGGGAGCTGTTTTTT.

The CDR3 reads CASSQTAGGTGELFF. The CDR3 nucleotides are TGCGCCAGCAGCCAAACCGCGGGGGGCACCGGGGAGCTGTTTTTT. The V and J genes are TRBV4-3 and TRBJ2-2; 8 positions agree with TRBD2. Germline V CDR1 and CDR2: LGHNA, YSLEER. V shed 2 bases and J 4 bases; nucleotides not matched to a gene: 3. This CDR3 is 15 amino acids long.

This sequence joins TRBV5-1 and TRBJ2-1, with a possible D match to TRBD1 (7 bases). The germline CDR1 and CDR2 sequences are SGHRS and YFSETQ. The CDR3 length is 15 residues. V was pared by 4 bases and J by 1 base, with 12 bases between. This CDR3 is CASSAGQTSYNEQFF. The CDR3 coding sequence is TGCGCCAGCAGCGCGGGACAGACATCCTACAATGAGCAGTTCTTC. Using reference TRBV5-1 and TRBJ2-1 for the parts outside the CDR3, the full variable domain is KAGVTQTPRYLIKTRGQQVTLSCSPISGHRSVSWYQQTPGQGLQFLFEYFSETQRNKGNFPGRFSGRQFSNSRSEMNVSTLELGDSALYLCASSAGQTSYNEQFFGPGTRLTVL.

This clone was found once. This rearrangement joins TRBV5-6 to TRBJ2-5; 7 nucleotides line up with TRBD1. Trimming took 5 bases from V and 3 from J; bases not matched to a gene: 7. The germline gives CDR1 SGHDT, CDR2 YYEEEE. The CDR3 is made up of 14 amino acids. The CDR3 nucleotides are TGTGCCAGCAGTGGCCGGGACAGCAAAGAGACCCAGTACTTC. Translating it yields CASSGRDSKETQYF.

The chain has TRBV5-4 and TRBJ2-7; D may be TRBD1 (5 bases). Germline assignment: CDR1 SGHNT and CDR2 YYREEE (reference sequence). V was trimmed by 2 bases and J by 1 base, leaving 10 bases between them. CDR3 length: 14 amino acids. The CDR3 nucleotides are TGTGCCAGCAGCTTAGACAGCCCATCCTACGAGCAGTACTTC. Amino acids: CASSLDSPSYEQYF.

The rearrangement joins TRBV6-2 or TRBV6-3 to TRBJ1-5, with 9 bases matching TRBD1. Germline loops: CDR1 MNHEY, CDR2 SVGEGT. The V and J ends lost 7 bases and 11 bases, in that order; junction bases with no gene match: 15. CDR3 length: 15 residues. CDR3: CASTPLGQGTPAQHF. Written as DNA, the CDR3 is TGTGCCAGCACCCCGTTGGGACAGGGCACCCCTGCCCAGCATTTT.

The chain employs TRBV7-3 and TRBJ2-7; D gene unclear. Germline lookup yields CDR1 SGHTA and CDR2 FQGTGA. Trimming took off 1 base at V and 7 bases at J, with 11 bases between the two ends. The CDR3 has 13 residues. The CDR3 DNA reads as TGTGCCAGCAGCTTAAATCCCCTATTAGAGCAGTACTTC. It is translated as CASSLNPLLEQYF. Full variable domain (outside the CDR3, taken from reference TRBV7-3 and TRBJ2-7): GAGVSQTPSNKVTEKGKYVELRCDPISGHTALYWYRQSLGQGPEFLIYFQGTGAADDSGLPNDRFFAVRPEGSVSTLKIQRTERGDSAVYLCASSLNPLLEQYFGPGTRLTVT.

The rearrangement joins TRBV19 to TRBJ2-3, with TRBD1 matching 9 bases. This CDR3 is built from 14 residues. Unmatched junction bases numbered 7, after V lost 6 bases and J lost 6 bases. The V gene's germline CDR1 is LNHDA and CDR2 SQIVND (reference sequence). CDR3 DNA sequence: TGTGCCAGTAGCTTTAACAGGGGGCTGGATACGCAGTATTTT. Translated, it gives CASSFNRGLDTQYF.

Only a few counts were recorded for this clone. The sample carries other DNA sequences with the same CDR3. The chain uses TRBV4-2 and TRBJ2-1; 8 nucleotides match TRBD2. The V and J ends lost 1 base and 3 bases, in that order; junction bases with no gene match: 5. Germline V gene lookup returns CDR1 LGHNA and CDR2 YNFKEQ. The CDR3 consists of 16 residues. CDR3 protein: CASSQGTSGLYNEQFF. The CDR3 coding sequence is TGTGCCAGCAGCCAAGGTACTAGCGGACTCTACAATGAGCAGTTCTTC.

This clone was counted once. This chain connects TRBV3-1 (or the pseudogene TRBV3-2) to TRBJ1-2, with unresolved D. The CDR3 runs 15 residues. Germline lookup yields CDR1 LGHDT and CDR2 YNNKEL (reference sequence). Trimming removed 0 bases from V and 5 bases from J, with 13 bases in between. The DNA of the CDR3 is TGTGCCAGCAGCCAAGATTACCAAGGGAGGTATGGCTACACCTTC. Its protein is CASSQDYQGRYGYTF.

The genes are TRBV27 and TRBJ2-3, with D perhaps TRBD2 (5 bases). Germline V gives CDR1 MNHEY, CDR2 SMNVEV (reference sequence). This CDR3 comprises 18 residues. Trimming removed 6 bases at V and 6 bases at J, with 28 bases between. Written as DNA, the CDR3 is TGTGCCAGCAGATCCACCCCTCCCACTAGTCACCGATCCGATACGCAGTATTTT. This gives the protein CASRSTPPTSHRSDTQYF.

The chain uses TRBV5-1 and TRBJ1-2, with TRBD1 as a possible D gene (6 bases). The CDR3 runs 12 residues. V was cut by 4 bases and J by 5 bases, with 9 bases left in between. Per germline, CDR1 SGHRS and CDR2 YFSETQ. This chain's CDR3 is CASSPQGYGYTF. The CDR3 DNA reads TGCGCCAGCAGCCCACAGGGATATGGCTACACCTTC.

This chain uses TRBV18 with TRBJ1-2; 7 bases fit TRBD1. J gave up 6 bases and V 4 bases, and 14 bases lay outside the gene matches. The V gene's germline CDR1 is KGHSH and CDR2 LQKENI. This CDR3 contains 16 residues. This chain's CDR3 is CASSRREGGVLDGYTF. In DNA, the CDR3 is TGTGCCAGCTCACGGAGGGAAGGGGGCGTGTTGGATGGCTACACCTTC. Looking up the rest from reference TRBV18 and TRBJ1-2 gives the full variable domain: NAGVMQNPRHLVRRRGQEARLRCSPMKGHSHVYWYRQLPEEGLKFMVYLQKENIIDESGMPKERFSAEFPKEGPSILRIQQVVRGDSAAYFCASSRREGGVLDGYTFGSGTRLTVV.

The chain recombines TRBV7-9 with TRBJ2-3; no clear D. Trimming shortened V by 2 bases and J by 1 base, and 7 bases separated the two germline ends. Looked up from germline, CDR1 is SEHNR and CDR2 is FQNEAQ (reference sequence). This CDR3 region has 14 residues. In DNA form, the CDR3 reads TGTGCCAGCAGCTTACGAGATGGCACAGATACGCAGTATTTT. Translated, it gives CASSLRDGTDTQYF.

The CDR3: CASSQGPDGLLHF. The CDR3, as DNA: TGTGCCAGCAGTCAAGGTCCAGACGGACTCCTCCACTTT. The chain couples TRBV7-9 to TRBJ1-6; no clear D. This CDR3 contains 13 residues. Trimming removed 6 bases from V and 15 bases from J, with 18 bases in between. In germline, CDR1 is SEHNR, CDR2 FQNEAQ (reference sequence). Full variable domain (remainder filled in from reference TRBV7-9 and TRBJ1-6): DTGVSQNPRHKITKRGQNVTFRCDPISEHNRLYWYRQTLGQGPEFLTYFQNEAQLEKSRLLSDRFSAERPKGSFSTLEIQRTEQGDSAMYLCASSQGPDGLLHFGNGTRLTVT.

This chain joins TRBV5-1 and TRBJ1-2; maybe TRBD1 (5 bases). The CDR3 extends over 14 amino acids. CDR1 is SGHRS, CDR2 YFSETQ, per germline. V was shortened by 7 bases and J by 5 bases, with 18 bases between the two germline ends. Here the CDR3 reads CASHPGGFLYGYTF. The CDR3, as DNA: TGCGCCAGCCATCCCGGGGGGTTCCTGTATGGCTACACCTTC.

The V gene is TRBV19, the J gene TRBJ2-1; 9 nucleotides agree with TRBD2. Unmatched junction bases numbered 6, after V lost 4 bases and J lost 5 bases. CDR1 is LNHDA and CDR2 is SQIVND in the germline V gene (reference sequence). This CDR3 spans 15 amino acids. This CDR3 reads CASSTGLALNNEQFF. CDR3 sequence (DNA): TGTGCCAGTAGTACCGGACTAGCGCTAAACAATGAGCAGTTCTTC.

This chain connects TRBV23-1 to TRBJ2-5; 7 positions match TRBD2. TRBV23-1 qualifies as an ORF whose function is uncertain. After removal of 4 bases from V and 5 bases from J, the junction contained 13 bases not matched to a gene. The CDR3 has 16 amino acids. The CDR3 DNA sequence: TGCGCCAGCAGTCCCTCTTCCCGGGGGGAGGAGGAGACCCAGTACTTC. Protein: CASSPSSRGEEETQYF.

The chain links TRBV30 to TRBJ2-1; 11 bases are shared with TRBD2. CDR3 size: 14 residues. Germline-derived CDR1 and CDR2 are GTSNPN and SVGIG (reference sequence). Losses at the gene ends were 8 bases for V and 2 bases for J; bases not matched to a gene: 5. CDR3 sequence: CANTLAGAYNEQFF. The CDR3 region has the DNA TGTGCCAACACACTAGCGGGGGCCTACAATGAGCAGTTCTTC. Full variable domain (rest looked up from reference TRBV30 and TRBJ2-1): SQTIHQWPATLVQPVGSPLSLECTVEGTSNPNLYWYRQAAGRGLQLLFYSVGIGQISSEVPQNLSASRPQDRQFILSSKKLLLSDSGFYLCANTLAGAYNEQFFGPGTRLTVL.

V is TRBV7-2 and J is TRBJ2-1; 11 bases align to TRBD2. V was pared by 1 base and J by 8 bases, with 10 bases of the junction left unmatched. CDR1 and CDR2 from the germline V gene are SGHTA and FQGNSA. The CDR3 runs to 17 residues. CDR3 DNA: TGTGCCAGCAGCTTAGGCTCCCCGACTAGCGGGGCCGATGAGCAGTTCTTC. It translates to CASSLGSPTSGADEQFF.

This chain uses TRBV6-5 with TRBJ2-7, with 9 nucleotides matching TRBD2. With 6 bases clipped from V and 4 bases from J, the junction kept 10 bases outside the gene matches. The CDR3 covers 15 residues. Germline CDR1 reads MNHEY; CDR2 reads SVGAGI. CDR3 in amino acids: CASSQPLAGVYEQYF. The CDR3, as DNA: TGTGCCAGCAGCCAACCCTTAGCGGGGGTGTACGAGCAGTACTTC.

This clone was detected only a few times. The CDR3 DNA is TGTGCCAGCAGCCAAGCAGGGGCCTACGAGCAGTACTTC. Its protein product is CASSQAGAYEQYF. The chain is built from TRBV3-1 (or the pseudogene TRBV3-2) and TRBJ2-7; a weak D match, TRBD1 (6 bases). CDR3 size: 13 residues. With 1 base removed from V and 2 bases from J, the gap between germline ends came to 6 bases. Germline V gene sequence: CDR1 LGHDT, CDR2 YNNKEL (reference sequence).

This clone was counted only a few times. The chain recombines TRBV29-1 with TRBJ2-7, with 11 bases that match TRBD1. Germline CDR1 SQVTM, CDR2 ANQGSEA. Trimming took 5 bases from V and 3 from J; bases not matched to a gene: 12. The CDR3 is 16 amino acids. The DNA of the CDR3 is TGCAGCGTTTCCGGGACAGGGGGGCTGGGGAGCTACGAGCAGTACTTC. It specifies CSVSGTGGLGSYEQYF.